Below are 13 T cell receptor beta chains sequenced from a single sample in a study of tumor-infiltrating lymphocytes in localized non-small cell lung cancer. Measured with immunoSEQ multiplex PCR; TCRdb has only the in-frame clones, and not every one. The table has approximately 12,000 clones, roughly three quarters seen once. Sequences were obtained from uninvolved lung tissue not adjacent to the tumor. Receptors were obtained from a human donor with non-small cell lung cancer.

The chain joins TRBV4-3 to TRBJ1-2; 10 positions agree with TRBD1. The germline V gene has CDR1 LGHNA and CDR2 YSLEER. Trimming at V came to 3 bases and at J to 6 bases, leaving 7 bases not matched to a gene. This CDR3 has 15 amino acids. The CDR3 reads CASSQMTGGADGYTF. The CDR3 coding sequence is TGCGCCAGCAGCCAGATGACAGGGGGCGCGGATGGCTACACCTTC.

The V call is TRBV27, the J call TRBJ2-7; 7 bases map to TRBD2. Per germline, CDR1 MNHEY and CDR2 SMNVEV (reference sequence). This CDR3 spans 14 amino acids. Trimming cost V 4 bases and J 7 bases; bases outside gene matches: 10. This CDR3 is CASSSTGGAGEQYF. The CDR3 nucleotides are TGTGCCAGCAGTTCGACGGGAGGTGCAGGAGAGCAGTACTTC.

This chain links TRBV25-1 with TRBJ2-5; a weak D match, TRBD2 (5 bases). The J call could be wrong; TRBJ2-7 is a better fit for the DNA end. In germline, CDR1 is MGHDK, CDR2 SYGVNS. The length of the CDR3 is 11 residues. As DNA, the CDR3 is TGTGCCAGCACGGGAACGGCCGAGCAGTACTTC. The encoded protein is CASTGTAEQYF.

This chain connects TRBV5-1 to TRBJ1-5; no firm D call. CDR1 is SGHRS, CDR2 YFSETQ, per germline. Trimming took 5 bases from V and 5 from J, leaving 11 bases between them. This CDR3 is 13 amino acids long. The DNA of the CDR3 is TGCGCCAGCAGGCATGGAGAGGATCAGCCCCAGCATTTT. This codes for CASRHGEDQPQHF.

This clone was seen a handful of times. The rearrangement joins TRBV12-5 to TRBJ1-4; D is ambiguous. Trimming cost V 5 bases and J 4 bases, with 23 bases left between them. The V gene's germline CDR1 is LGHNT and CDR2 FRNRAP. The CDR3 contains 18 residues. The CDR3 loop is CASGTVRDGEIGNEKLFF. CDR3 in DNA: TGTGCTAGTGGTACCGTTCGTGACGGGGAGATCGGTAATGAAAAACTGTTTTTT.

V and J are TRBV11-2 and TRBJ2-5; D call uncertain. Germline V gives CDR1 SGHAT, CDR2 FQNNGV. V lost 5 bases and J lost 5, with 12 bases in between. There are 13 residues in the CDR3. The CDR3 coding sequence is TGTGCCAGCAGCCCCGAGCCGGAGGAGACCCAGTACTTC. It translates to CASSPEPEETQYF.

J is TRBJ2-1 and V is TRBV28; D possibly uses TRBD1 or TRBD2 (5 bases each). V was pared by 6 bases and J by 1 base, with 16 bases between. Germline V gene sequence: CDR1 MDHEN, CDR2 SYDVKM. This CDR3 has 16 amino acids. The chain's CDR3 is CASSTGRSGSYNEQFF. CDR3 in DNA: TGTGCCAGCAGCACGGGACGCTCAGGATCCTACAATGAGCAGTTCTTC.

The chain combines TRBV27 with TRBJ1-2, with D possibly TRBD1 on 6 matching bases. This CDR3 comprises 14 residues. CDR1 and CDR2 from the germline V gene are MNHEY and SMNVEV (reference sequence). V was clipped by 5 bases and J by 4 bases, with 14 bases between them. The CDR3 sequence is CASSPGGQTYGYTF. Written as DNA, the CDR3 is TGTGCCAGCAGTCCGGGGGGGCAGACCTATGGCTACACCTTC.

J is TRBJ1-4 and V is TRBV2; tentative D call: TRBD1 (5 bases). Germline CDR1 and CDR2: SNHLY and FYNNEI. Trimming left V 7 bases short and J 5 bases short, with 11 bases between. CDR3 size: 13 residues. The CDR3: CASTRQMNEKLFF. The DNA of the CDR3 is TGTGCCAGCACGAGACAGATGAATGAAAAACTGTTTTTT.

This sequence joins TRBV6-5 and TRBJ2-7; unclear D gene. The CDR3 loop spans 14 amino acids. Germline assignment: CDR1 MNHEY and CDR2 SVGAGI. Trimming removed 2 bases from V and 0 bases from J, with 8 bases in between. CDR3 in amino acids: CASSYNGRSYEQYF. CDR3 in DNA: TGTGCCAGCAGTTACAACGGCCGCTCCTACGAGCAGTACTTC.

The V and J genes are TRBV5-1 and TRBJ1-1; 7 positions agree with TRBD1. The CDR3 has 15 residues. Germline V CDR1 and CDR2: SGHRS, YFSETQ. With 0 bases clipped from V and 5 bases from J, the junction kept 7 bases outside the gene matches. CDR3 protein: CASSLGLAGGTEAFF. The CDR3 DNA reads as TGCGCCAGCAGCTTGGGTCTGGCAGGGGGTACTGAAGCTTTCTTT. The full variable domain, its missing parts supplied by reference TRBV5-1 and TRBJ1-1, is KAGVTQTPRYLIKTRGQQVTLSCSPISGHRSVSWYQQTPGQGLQFLFEYFSETQRNKGNFPGRFSGRQFSNSRSEMNVSTLELGDSALYLCASSLGLAGGTEAFFGQGTRLTVV.

V usage is TRBV6-1 and J usage is TRBJ1-1; tentatively, D is TRBD1 (6 bases). Trimming cost V 8 bases and J 0 bases, with 13 bases left between them. This CDR3 has 14 residues. Per germline, CDR1 MNHNS and CDR2 SASEGT. The DNA of the CDR3 is TGTGCCAGCTTTAGGGGGACGATGAACACTGAAGCTTTCTTT. It is translated as CASFRGTMNTEAFF.

The J gene is TRBJ1-2, the V gene TRBV11-2; no firm D call. CDR1 and CDR2 (germline): SGHAT, FQNNGV. The CDR3 runs to 15 residues. Trimming pared 1 base from V and 7 bases from J, leaving 16 bases between. CDR3 sequence (DNA): TGTGCCAGCAGCTTAGCTCAACCGGGGTCGAGTGGCTACACCTTC. It codes for CASSLAQPGSSGYTF.